Sequencing of this T cell receptor beta chain was carried out in a study of identical twins. Using its own MiXCR run on the 5' RACE reads, TCRdb lists one record per CDR3 protein. Counted here are around 340,000 distinct CDR3 sequences, 9% occurring once; the ten biggest clones make up around 8.6%. Study outcomes and limitations: For zero-insertion analyses, partial confounding could come from invariant MAIT and iNKT cells.

Notes on this clonotype: What it binds is not known.

The TCR comes from a woman in her 50s in good health. The sample comprised naive T cells sorted from blood.

The DNA of the CDR3 is TGCAGTGCTAGTAAGGTGGGCAGATCCCTAGCCAAAAACATTCAGTACTTC. As protein: CSASKVGRSLAKNIQYF. V gene TRBV20-1 combines with J gene TRBJ2-4; unclear D gene. The length of the CDR3 is 17 residues. Germline-derived CDR1 and CDR2 are DFQATT and SNEGSKA (reference sequence). The ends were cut back, 3 bases at V and 0 bases at J, with 18 bases in the middle.